This TCR beta chain derives from a study of cytomegalovirus exposure and HLA in healthy donors. At the level of the study: Out of 350 to 400 genotyped donors, roughly 78% belonged to the Caucasian-associated ancestry cluster. Broader study findings: A prior analysis recorded that most TCR beta V segments were productive about 90% or about 30% of the time. Across all donors, roughly uniform sequencing depth was an assumption of the presence/absence analyses.

The PCR made use of 60 Vbeta and 13 Jbeta primers. In the original analysis: As a later analysis found, there were around 86 million unique TCR beta chains, of which roughly 11 million were shared. Sequenced by immunoSEQ multiplex PCR; TCRdb stores in-frame clones only, minus some. The D gene and trimming were derived from the DNA, and the V and J assignments and clone size from that table. The sample yields about 240,000 clones, roughly 80% seen once. Germline assignment: CDR1 SGHRS and CDR2 YFSETQ. V shed 6 bases and J 5 bases; nucleotides not matched to a gene: 9. The CDR3 sequence is 16 residues long. Notes on this clone: The antigen remains undetermined.

The clonotype originates from a woman aged 35 to 49 in good health and CMV-seropositive. The rearrangement uses TRBV5-1 and TRBJ2-2, with 11 bases fitting TRBD2. Sequenced sample: PBMCs. CDR3 amino acids: CASTLLAGDKTGELFF. In DNA form, the CDR3 reads TGCGCCAGCACCTTACTAGCGGGAGATAAAACCGGGGAGCTGTTTTTT. Using reference TRBV5-1 and TRBJ2-2 for the parts outside the CDR3, the full variable domain is KAGVTQTPRYLIKTRGQQVTLSCSPISGHRSVSWYQQTPGQGLQFLFEYFSETQRNKGNFPGRFSGRQFSNSRSEMNVSTLELGDSALYLCASTLLAGDKTGELFFGEGSRLTVL.